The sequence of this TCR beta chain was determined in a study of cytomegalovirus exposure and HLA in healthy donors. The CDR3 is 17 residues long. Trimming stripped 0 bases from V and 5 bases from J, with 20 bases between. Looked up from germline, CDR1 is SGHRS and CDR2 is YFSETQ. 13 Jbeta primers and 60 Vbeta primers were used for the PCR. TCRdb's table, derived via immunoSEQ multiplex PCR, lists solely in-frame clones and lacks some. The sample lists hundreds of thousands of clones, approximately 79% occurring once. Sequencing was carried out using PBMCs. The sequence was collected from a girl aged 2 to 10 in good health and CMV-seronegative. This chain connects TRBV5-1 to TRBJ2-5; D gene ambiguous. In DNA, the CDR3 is TGCGCCAGCAGCTTGGGGTTTTCCGTAAGTCAGAGGGAGACCCAGTACTTC. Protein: CASSLGFSVSQRETQYF.